This T cell receptor beta chain was recorded in a study of blood T cell repertoires in COVID-19. In the study overall: Donors in the United States, Italy and Spain gave samples during acute or convalescent COVID-19.

As processed by the authors: Nucleated cell counts were estimated from reference gene primer amplification. Sequencing was performed with immunoSEQ multiplex PCR; in TCRdb, only in-frame clones are kept and a portion is missing. The DNA gave D and trimming, while V, J and clone size come from that table. This table has approximately 150,000 clones, about 80% appearing once. This CDR3 is built from 15 residues. The V and J ends lost 3 bases and 3 bases, in that order; junction bases with no gene match: 5. Germline V gives CDR1 SEHNR, CDR2 FQNEAQ (reference sequence). The TCR originated in a woman in her 70s with acute or convalescent COVID-19. The chain uses TRBV7-9 and TRBJ1-2, with 9 bases lining up with TRBD1. Material for sequencing was peripheral blood. The CDR3 DNA reads as TGTGCCAGCAGCTTGGGACAGGGTACAGACTATGGCTACACCTTC. The encoded protein is CASSLGQGTDYGYTF.